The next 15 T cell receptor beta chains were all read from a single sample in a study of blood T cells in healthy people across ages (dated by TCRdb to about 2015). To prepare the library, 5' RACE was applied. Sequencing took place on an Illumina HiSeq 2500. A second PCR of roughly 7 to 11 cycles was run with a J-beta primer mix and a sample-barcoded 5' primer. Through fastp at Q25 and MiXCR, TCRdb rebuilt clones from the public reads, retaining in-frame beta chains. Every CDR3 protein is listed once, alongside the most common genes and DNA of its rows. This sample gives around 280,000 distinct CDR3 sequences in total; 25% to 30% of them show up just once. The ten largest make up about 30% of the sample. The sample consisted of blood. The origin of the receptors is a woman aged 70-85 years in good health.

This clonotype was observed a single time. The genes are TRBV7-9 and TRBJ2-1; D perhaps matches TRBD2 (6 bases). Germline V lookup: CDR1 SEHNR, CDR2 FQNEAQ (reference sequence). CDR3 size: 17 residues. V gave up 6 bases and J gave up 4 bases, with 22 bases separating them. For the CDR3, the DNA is TGTGCCAGCAGTTACTCGTCTTCTAGCGCGTATTACAATGAGCAGTTCTTC. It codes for CASSYSSSSAYYNEQFF.

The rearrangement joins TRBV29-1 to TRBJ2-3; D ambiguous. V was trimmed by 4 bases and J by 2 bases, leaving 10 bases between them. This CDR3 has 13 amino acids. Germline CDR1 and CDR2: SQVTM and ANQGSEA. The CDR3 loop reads CSVAGLNTDTQYF. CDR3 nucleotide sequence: TGCAGCGTTGCTGGCCTTAACACAGATACGCAGTATTTT.

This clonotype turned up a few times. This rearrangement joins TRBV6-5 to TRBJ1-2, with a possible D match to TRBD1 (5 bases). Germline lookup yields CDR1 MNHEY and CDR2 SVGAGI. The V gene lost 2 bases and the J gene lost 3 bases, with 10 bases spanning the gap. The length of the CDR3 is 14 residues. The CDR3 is CASSYTPGDYGYTF. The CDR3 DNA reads TGTGCCAGCAGTTACACACCGGGGGACTATGGCTACACCTTC.

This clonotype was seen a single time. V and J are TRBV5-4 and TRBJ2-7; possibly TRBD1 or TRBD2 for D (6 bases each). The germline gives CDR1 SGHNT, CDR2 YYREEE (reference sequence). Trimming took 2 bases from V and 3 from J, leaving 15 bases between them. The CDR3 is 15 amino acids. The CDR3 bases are TGTGCCAGCAGCTTAGCCGGGGGCTTTAACTACGAGCAGTACTTC. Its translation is CASSLAGGFNYEQYF.

CDR3 coding DNA: TGTGCCAGCCAGGACCACAGCTCTGGGGCCAACGTCCTGACTTTC. Its protein product is CASQDHSSGANVLTF. The gene calls are TRBV19 and TRBJ2-6; no clear D. The CDR3 extends over 15 amino acids. V was clipped by 9 bases and J by 0 bases, with 12 bases between them. CDR1 is LNHDA, CDR2 SQIVND, per germline (reference sequence). The whole variable domain, filled in from reference TRBV19 and TRBJ2-6, reads DGGITQSPKYLFRKEGQNVTLSCEQNLNHDAMYWYRQDPGQGLRLIYYSQIVNDFQKGDIAEGYSVSREKKESFPLTVTSAQKNPTAFYLCASQDHSSGANVLTFGAGSRLTVL.

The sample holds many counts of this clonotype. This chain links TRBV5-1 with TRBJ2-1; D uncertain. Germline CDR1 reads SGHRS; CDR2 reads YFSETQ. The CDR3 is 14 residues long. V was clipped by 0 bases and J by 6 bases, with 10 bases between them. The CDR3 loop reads CASSLDGRPNEQFF. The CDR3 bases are TGCGCCAGCAGCTTGGATGGCAGGCCCAATGAGCAGTTCTTC.

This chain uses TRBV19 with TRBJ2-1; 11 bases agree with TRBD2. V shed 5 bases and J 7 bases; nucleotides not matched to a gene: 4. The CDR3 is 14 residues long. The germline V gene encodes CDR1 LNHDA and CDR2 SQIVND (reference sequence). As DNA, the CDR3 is TGTGCCAGTAGTTCGTCTAGCGGGAGGAATGAGCAGTTCTTC. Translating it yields CASSSSSGRNEQFF.

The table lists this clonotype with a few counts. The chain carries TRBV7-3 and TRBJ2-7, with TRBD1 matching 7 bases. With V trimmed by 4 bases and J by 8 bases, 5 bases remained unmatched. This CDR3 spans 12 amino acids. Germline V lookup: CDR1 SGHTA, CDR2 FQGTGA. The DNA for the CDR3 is TGTGCCAGCAGCTACGGACAGGATAAGCAGTACTTC. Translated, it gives CASSYGQDKQYF.

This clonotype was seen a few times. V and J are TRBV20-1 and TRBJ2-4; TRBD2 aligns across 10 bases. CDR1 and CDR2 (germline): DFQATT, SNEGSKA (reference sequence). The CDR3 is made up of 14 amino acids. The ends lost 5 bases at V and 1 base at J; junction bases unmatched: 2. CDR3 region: CSAPSGSAKNIQYF. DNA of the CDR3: TGCAGTGCTCCTAGCGGGAGTGCCAAAAACATTCAGTACTTC.

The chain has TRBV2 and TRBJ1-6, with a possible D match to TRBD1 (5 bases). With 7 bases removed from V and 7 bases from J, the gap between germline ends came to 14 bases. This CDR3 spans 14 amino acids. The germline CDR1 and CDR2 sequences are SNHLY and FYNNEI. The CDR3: CASTAIRGNSPLHF. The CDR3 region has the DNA TGTGCCAGCACCGCAATTCGGGGGAATTCACCCCTCCACTTT.

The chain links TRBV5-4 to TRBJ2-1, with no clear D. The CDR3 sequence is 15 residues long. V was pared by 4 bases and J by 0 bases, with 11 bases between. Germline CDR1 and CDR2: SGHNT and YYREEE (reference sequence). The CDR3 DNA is TGTGCCAGCAGCCCTGAGTGGAGCTCCTACAATGAGCAGTTCTTC. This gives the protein CASSPEWSSYNEQFF.

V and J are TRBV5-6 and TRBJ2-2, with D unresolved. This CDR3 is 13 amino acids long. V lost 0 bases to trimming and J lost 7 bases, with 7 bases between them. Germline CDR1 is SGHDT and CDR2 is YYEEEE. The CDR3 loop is CASSLVEGGELFF. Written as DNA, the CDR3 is TGTGCCAGCAGCTTGGTGGAAGGCGGGGAGCTGTTTTTT.

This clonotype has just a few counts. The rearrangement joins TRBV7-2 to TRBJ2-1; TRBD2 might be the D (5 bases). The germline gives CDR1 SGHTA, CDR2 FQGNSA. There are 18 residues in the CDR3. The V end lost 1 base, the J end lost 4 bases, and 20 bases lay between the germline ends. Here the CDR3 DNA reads TGTGCCAGCAGCTTAGGAGGGTTTTTCAGCACGGCATACAATGAGCAGTTCTTC. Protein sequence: CASSLGGFFSTAYNEQFF. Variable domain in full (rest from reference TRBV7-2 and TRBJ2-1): GAGVSQSPSNKVTEKGKDVELRCDPISGHTALYWYRQSLGQGLEFLIYFQGNSAPDKSGLPSDRFSAERTGGSVSTLTIQRTQQEDSAVYLCASSLGGFFSTAYNEQFFGPGTRLTVL.

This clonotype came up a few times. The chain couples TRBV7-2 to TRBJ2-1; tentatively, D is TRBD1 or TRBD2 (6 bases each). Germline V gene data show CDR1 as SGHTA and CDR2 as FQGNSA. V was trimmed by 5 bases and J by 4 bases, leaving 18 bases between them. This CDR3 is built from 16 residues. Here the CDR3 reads CASSPRGQSLYNEQFF. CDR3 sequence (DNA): TGTGCCAGCAGCCCCCGGGGGCAGAGTCTTTACAATGAGCAGTTCTTC.

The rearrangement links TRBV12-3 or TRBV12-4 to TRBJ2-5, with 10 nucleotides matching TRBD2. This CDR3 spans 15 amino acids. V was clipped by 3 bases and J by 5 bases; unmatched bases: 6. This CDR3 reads CASSFSSGSRETQYF. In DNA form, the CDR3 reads TGTGCCAGCAGTTTTTCTAGCGGGAGTCGGGAGACCCAGTACTTC.